The entry below gives a single TCR beta chain sequence along with its context. Its antigen remains unknown. The junction does not match germline at one end; this may be a read error. Germline-derived CDR1 and CDR2 are ENHRY and SYGVKD. CDR3 length: 18 residues. The sample belongs to a study of tumor-infiltrating lymphocytes in primary liver carcinoma. Study-level points and caveats: Tumor-adjacent and tumor-blood pairs overlapped less than tumor region pairs did. Only around 7-25% of top clones occurred in all five tumor regions.

A primer matching the constant region was used to make TCR beta cDNA from approximately 0.45 ug of total RNA. Amplification in three nested multiplex PCR rounds with slightly modified ARM-PCR gave rise to TCR beta libraries. The two initial PCR rounds, approximately 10 cycles each, used TRBV1-TRBV30 forward and C-beta reverse primers. TCRdb fed the multiplex PCR reads into MiXCR, producing one record per CDR3 protein. The top ten hold around 30% of the sample, which has some 51,000 distinct CDR3 sequences, 70% to 85% seen once. The study co-extracted DNA and RNA from about 20-30 mg of unsorted bulk tissue. Chronic HBV infection was present in the patients, who were treatment-naive. Every one of the tumor samples had a viable tumor cell content above 75%.

This clonotype was obtained from a man aged 40-55 years with primary liver carcinoma and hepatitis B virus infection. Sequencing was carried out using liver tumor tissue from sampling region 3. Subset denoted: tumor region T3, left-lateral pole. The chain is built from TRBV10-3 and TRBJ2-1; 9 nucleotides line up with TRBD2. CDR3 loop: CTISGSSSGSSSYNEQFF. CDR3 bases: TGTACCATCAGTGGGTCAAGTAGCGGGAGTTCCTCGTACAATGAGCAGTTCTTC.